Listed below are T cell receptor beta chains from one sample, sequenced in a study of OX40 agonist ivuxolimab in advanced cancers. Profiled with immunoSEQ multiplex PCR; TCRdb holds only in-frame clones, not every one. Of 90,000 to 120,000 clones in the sample, roughly 90% were seen once. Sequences were derived from CD4+ or CD8+ T cells sorted from blood, sampled in a trial of the OX40 agonist ivuxolimab. The receptors originated from an adult with an advanced solid tumor such as melanoma, head and neck, liver or kidney cancer. CDR3s include the opening cysteine and the closing phenylalanine or tryptophan. A D gene is named only where the DNA matches it firmly. Some rows mark clone size as missing; the rest say once, few, many or name a class of expanded clone.

V	size	J	D	CDR3	DNA
TRBV5-1	NA	TRBJ1-5	TRBD1	CASSLAGTGGGEPQHF	TGCGCCAGCAGCTTGGCCGGGACAGGGGGCGGGGAGCCCCAGCATTTT
TRBV5-1	NA	TRBJ2-2	TRBD1	CASSPGQGAGELFF	TGCGCCAGCAGCCCGGGACAGGGGGCCGGGGAGCTGTTTTTT
TRBV15	once	TRBJ2-2	NA	CATSSPLAPGATGELFF	TGTGCCACCAGCAGTCCTTTGGCCCCAGGGGCAACCGGGGAGCTGTTTTTT
TRBV7-9	NA	TRBJ2-3	NA	CASSLRGSTDTQYF	TGTGCCAGCAGCTTAAGGGGTAGCACAGATACGCAGTATTTT
TRBV18	NA	TRBJ1-4	NA	CASSLDITSEKLFF	TGTGCCAGCTCACTGGACATCACTAGTGAAAAACTGTTTTTT
TRBV7-6	NA	TRBJ2-1	NA	CASSLDGQTNEQFF	TGTGCCAGCAGCTTAGATGGACAGACTAATGAGCAGTTCTTC
TRBV7-3	NA	TRBJ2-1	TRBD2	CASSLIGGSGTDEQFF	TGTGCCAGCAGCTTAATAGGCGGGAGTGGAACCGATGAGCAGTTCTTC
TRBV9	NA	TRBJ1-4	NA	CASSVSRGANEKLFF	TGTGCCAGCAGCGTCTCGCGAGGAGCTAATGAAAAACTGTTTTTT
TRBV7-2	NA	TRBJ2-3	NA	CASSLVGVLDTDTQYF	TGTGCCAGCAGCTTAGTCGGCGTCCTCGACACAGATACGCAGTATTTT
TRBV30	NA	TRBJ2-1	NA	CAWSVMSSFEQFF	TGTGCCTGGAGTGTAATGTCCAGTTTTGAGCAGTTCTTC
TRBV28	NA	TRBJ1-2	NA	CASSLKGYGYTF	TGTGCCAGCAGTTTAAAGGGTTATGGCTACACCTTC
TRBV10-3	once	TRBJ2-7	NA	CAISESGNGVHEQYF	TGTGCCATCAGTGAGTCGGGAAATGGGGTCCACGAGCAGTACTTC
TRBV12-2	NA	TRBJ2-1	NA	CASPETSPPNNEQFF	TGTGCAAGTCCGGAGACTAGCCCCCCAAACAATGAGCAGTTCTTC
TRBV7-2	NA	TRBJ1-1	TRBD1	CASSSRQGGNTEAFF	TGTGCCAGCAGCTCCCGACAGGGAGGGAACACTGAAGCTTTCTTT
TRBV28	NA	TRBJ1-2	NA	CATLKVLGNYGYTF	TGTGCCACCCTTAAGGTCTTGGGTAACTATGGCTACACCTTC
TRBV10-3	NA	TRBJ1-5	TRBD1	CAISESGSGGDQPQHF	TGTGCCATCAGTGAGTCTGGTTCAGGGGGGGATCAGCCCCAGCATTTT
TRBV28	few	TRBJ1-1	NA	CASSFRTEAFF	TGTGCCAGCAGTTTCCGGACTGAAGCTTTCTTT
TRBV28	NA	TRBJ1-2	TRBD1	CASSLTPGQYYGYTF	TGTGCCAGCAGTTTAACCCCGGGACAGTACTATGGCTACACCTTC
TRBV9	NA	TRBJ2-5	TRBD2	CASSVGSSGSEETQYF	TGTGCCAGCAGCGTAGGCTCTAGCGGGAGTGAAGAGACCCAGTACTTC
TRBV7-3	NA	TRBJ2-3	NA	CASSPQVEGGADTQYF	TGTGCCAGCAGCCCCCAGGTAGAGGGGGGGGCTGATACGCAGTATTTT
TRBV6-6	NA	TRBJ2-5	TRBD1	CASSRDRGQWETQYF	TGTGCCAGCAGCCGCGACAGGGGGCAGTGGGAGACCCAGTACTTC
TRBV14	NA	TRBJ2-7	TRBD2	CASSDGLARYEQYF	TGTGCCAGCAGCGATGGACTAGCTAGATACGAGCAGTACTTC
TRBV15	NA	TRBJ2-7	NA	CATSRFDRSSYEQYF	TGTGCCACCAGCAGATTTGACAGGAGCTCCTACGAGCAGTACTTC
TRBV7-3	few	TRBJ2-3	NA	CASSLFTADTQYF	TGTGCCAGCAGCTTATTCACCGCAGATACGCAGTATTTT
TRBV7-2	NA	TRBJ2-3	TRBD2	CASSPGGRTDTQYF	TGTGCCAGCAGCCCAGGCGGGAGGACAGATACGCAGTATTTT
TRBV6-5	NA	TRBJ1-5	NA	CASRPTLNQPQHF	TGTGCCAGCAGACCAACACTTAATCAGCCCCAGCATTTT
TRBV30	once	TRBJ2-3	TRBD1	CAFQDRVSTDTQYF	TGTGCCTTTCAAGACAGGGTAAGCACAGATACGCAGTATTTT
TRBV6-1	NA	TRBJ1-2	NA	CASSEGQNSNYGYTF	TGTGCCAGCAGCGAAGGACAGAATTCTAACTATGGCTACACCTTC
TRBV5-1	NA	TRBJ1-2	NA	CASRQTTDRYGYTF	TGCGCCAGCAGACAGACGACAGACCGCTATGGCTACACCTTC
TRBV11-3	NA	TRBJ2-1	TRBD2	CASSLEGSGRTHEQFF	TGTGCCAGCAGCTTAGAGGGTAGCGGGAGGACTCATGAGCAGTTCTTC
TRBV28	NA	TRBJ2-7	NA	CASSLPPASREQYF	TGTGCCAGCAGTCTTCCTCCGGCAAGTCGGGAGCAGTACTTC
TRBV5-4	NA	TRBJ2-1	TRBD1	CASGGRDRGLYNEQFF	TGTGCCAGCGGCGGCCGGGACAGGGGACTCTACAATGAGCAGTTCTTC
TRBV18	NA	TRBJ1-5	NA	CASSSGVLEGQPQHF	TGTGCCAGCTCATCGGGAGTCCTCGAGGGGCAGCCCCAGCATTTT
TRBV5-8	NA	TRBJ2-2	TRBD1	CASNRGQWNTGELFF	TGTGCCAGCAACCGGGGACAGTGGAACACCGGGGAGCTGTTTTTT
TRBV6-5	NA	TRBJ1-6	NA	CASSYSPISYNSPLHF	TGTGCCAGCAGTTACTCTCCCATCTCCTATAATTCACCCCTCCACTTT
TRBV5-1	few	TRBJ2-7	TRBD2	CASSGSAGGPYEQYF	TGCGCCAGCAGCGGATCAGCGGGAGGGCCGTATGAGCAGTACTTC
TRBV28	once	TRBJ2-2	TRBD2	CASSASGSTGELFF	TGTGCCAGCAGCGCTAGCGGGAGCACCGGGGAGCTGTTTTTT
TRBV10-1	NA	TRBJ2-7	TRBD2	CASNPAGGYEQYF	TGCGCCAGCAACCCAGCGGGAGGTTACGAGCAGTACTTC
TRBV28	NA	TRBJ2-7	TRBD2	CASSPGTSGSYEQYF	TGTGCCAGCAGCCCAGGGACTAGCGGCTCCTACGAGCAGTACTTC
TRBV2	NA	TRBJ2-5	NA	CASTPGQAFQETQYF	TGTGCCAGCACCCCCGGGCAAGCCTTCCAAGAGACCCAGTACTTC
TRBV9	NA	TRBJ2-7	NA	CASSISRDSSSYEQYF	TGTGCCAGCAGCATATCGCGGGACAGTAGCTCCTACGAGCAGTACTTC
TRBV19	NA	TRBJ2-7	TRBD2	CASSDRDGRLAGESEQYF	TGTGCCAGTAGTGACCGGGACGGTCGACTAGCGGGAGAAAGCGAGCAGTACTTC
TRBV14	NA	TRBJ2-3	NA	CASSRGLLSTDTQYF	TGTGCCAGCAGCCGAGGACTACTTAGCACAGATACGCAGTATTTT
TRBV20-1	few	TRBJ2-5	NA	CSASQETQYF	TGCAGTGCTAGTCAAGAGACCCAGTACTTC
TRBV10-3	NA	TRBJ1-1	NA	CAISGTGMNTEAFF	TGTGCCATCAGTGGAACAGGAATGAACACTGAAGCTTTCTTT
TRBV7-9	NA	TRBJ2-7	TRBD1	CASSLGGTPGQRDF	TGTGCCAGCAGCTTAGGGGGGACACCGGGACAGAGGGACTTC
TRBV5-6	few	TRBJ2-1	TRBD1	CASSYGQENYNEQFF	TGTGCCAGCAGCTACGGACAGGAGAACTACAATGAGCAGTTCTTC
TRBV10-1	NA	TRBJ2-3	TRBD2	CASSESSLEREGYGGTDTQYF	TGCGCCAGCAGTGAGTCGAGTCTGGAGCGGGAGGGGTATGGTGGCACAGATACGCAGTATTTT
TRBV29-1	NA	TRBJ1-4	NA	CSGVGDNEKLFF	TGCAGCGGGGTGGGGGACAATGAAAAACTGTTTTTT
TRBV18	NA	TRBJ2-7	NA	CASSPERGRASEQYF	TGTGCCAGCTCACCCGAGAGGGGAAGGGCCTCCGAGCAGTACTTC